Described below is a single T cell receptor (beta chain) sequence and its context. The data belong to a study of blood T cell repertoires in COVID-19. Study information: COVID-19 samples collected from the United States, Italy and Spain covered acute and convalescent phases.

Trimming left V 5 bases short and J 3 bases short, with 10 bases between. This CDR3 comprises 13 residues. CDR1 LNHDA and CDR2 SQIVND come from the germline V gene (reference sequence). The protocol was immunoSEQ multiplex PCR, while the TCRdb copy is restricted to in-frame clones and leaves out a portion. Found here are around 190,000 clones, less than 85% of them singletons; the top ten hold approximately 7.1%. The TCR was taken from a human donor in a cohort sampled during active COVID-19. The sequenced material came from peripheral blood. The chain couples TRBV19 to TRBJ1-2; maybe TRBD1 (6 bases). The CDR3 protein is CASSFDRYYGYTF. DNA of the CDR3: TGTGCCAGTAGTTTTGACAGGTACTATGGCTACACCTTC.